This TCR beta chain was recorded in a study of human T cells and chemical hapten exposure. TCRdb analysed the RACE reads with MiXCR anew, one entry per CDR3 protein. The sample lists about 120,000 distinct CDR3 sequences, roughly 13% occurring once. Trimming stripped 3 bases from V and 1 base from J, with 17 bases between. CDR3 size: 17 residues. The germline gives CDR1 MGHRA, CDR2 YSYEKL. General study points: Among TCRs, those above 1 in 1000 frequency were unaffected by DPC sensitization.

Time point described: patch test 1, 2 weeks after DPC sensitization. As to treatment: therapeutic diphenylcyclopropenone sensitization with weekly scalp DPC. As to this clonotype: Its antigen is unidentified.

The receptor comes from a young man with alopecia areata. Some clones in this sample may be carry-over from other donors' samples. The rearrangement joins TRBV4-1 to TRBJ2-3, with D perhaps TRBD2 (5 bases). The starting material was whole blood, obtained in connection with sensitization to the hapten diphenylcyclopropenone (DPC). Here the CDR3 DNA reads TGCGCCAGCAGCCACCTGCTAGGAAGGCGGGGCACAGATACGCAGTATTTT. Translated: CASSHLLGRRGTDTQYF.